This T cell receptor beta chain originates from a study of cytomegalovirus exposure and HLA in healthy donors. PCR employed 60 Vbeta and 13 Jbeta primers. Here immunoSEQ multiplex PCR was the method, and the copy in TCRdb shows in-frame clones only, minus some. The sample lists 120,000 or so clones, roughly 86% seen once, with around 2% in the top ten. This clone was recorded only once. As yet, its antigen is unknown. With 5 bases removed from V and 6 bases from J, the gap between germline ends came to 17 bases. The germline CDR1 and CDR2 sequences are SGHTA and FQGTGA. CDR3 length: 15 residues. Regarding the study as a whole: Earlier analysis found most TCR beta V segments productive about 90% or about 30% of the time.

The origin of this receptor is a man younger than 35 in good health and CMV-seronegative. Sequencing was performed on PBMCs. V and J are TRBV7-3 and TRBJ2-1; D might be TRBD1 (5 bases). The chain's CDR3 is CASSPRGSPINEQFF. The CDR3 DNA reads as TGTGCCAGCAGCCCTAGGGGCTCCCCCATCAATGAGCAGTTCTTC.